This is a list of T cell receptor beta chains from one sample in a study of blood T cells in healthy people across ages. TCRdb reprocessed the 5' RACE reads with MiXCR, giving one entry per CDR3 protein. The sample consists of approximately 1,000,000 distinct CDR3 sequences, under 55% of them appearing once. What was sequenced was blood. The receptor source for this set is a woman aged 55-69 years in good health. Each CDR3 is given with its conserved first and last residue. The order of the fields is J gene, D gene, V gene, clone size, CDR3 protein, CDR3 DNA. The D gene is left open where the match is weak. Clone size appears in some rows only: once, few, many, or a class for an expanded clone.

J gene: TRBJ2-3
D gene: -
V gene: TRBV7-9
clone size: few
CDR3 protein: CATSTDPLPVTDTQYF
CDR3 DNA: TGTGCCACCTCAACGGATCCCTTACCTGTCACAGATACGCAGTATTTT

J gene: TRBJ2-1
D gene: -
V gene: TRBV21-1
clone size: -
CDR3 protein: CASSKDTLGLAGEQFF
CDR3 DNA: TGTGCCAGCAGCAAAGATACCCTGGGACTAGCTGGTGAGCAGTTCTTC

J gene: TRBJ2-2
D gene: -
V gene: TRBV5-1
clone size: -
CDR3 protein: CASSSGQTTGELFF
CDR3 DNA: TGCGCCAGCAGCTCGGGACAAACCACCGGGGAGCTGTTTTTT

J gene: TRBJ2-1
D gene: -
V gene: TRBV11-2
clone size: -
CDR3 protein: CASSLAGTYYNEQFF
CDR3 DNA: TGTGCCAGCAGCTTGGCGGGGACTTACTACAATGAGCAGTTCTTC

J gene: TRBJ2-5
D gene: TRBD2
V gene: TRBV27
clone size: -
CDR3 protein: CASSLSPSGRRETQYF
CDR3 DNA: TGTGCCAGCAGTTTATCGCCTAGCGGGAGGAGGGAGACCCAGTACTTC

J gene: TRBJ2-1
D gene: -
V gene: TRBV7-2
clone size: -
CDR3 protein: CASKRSYNEQFF
CDR3 DNA: TGTGCCAGCAAACGGTCCTACAATGAGCAGTTCTTC

J gene: TRBJ2-7
D gene: TRBD2
V gene: TRBV7-9
clone size: -
CDR3 protein: CASSFYMKRGDYEQYF
CDR3 DNA: TGTGCCAGCAGCTTTTATATGAAGCGGGGGGACTACGAGCAGTACTTC

J gene: TRBJ2-7
D gene: -
V gene: TRBV7-2
clone size: -
CDR3 protein: CASSLRVSSAYEQYF
CDR3 DNA: TGTGCCAGCAGCTTAAGAGTTAGTAGTGCCTACGAGCAGTACTTC

J gene: TRBJ2-5
D gene: TRBD1
V gene: TRBV5-1
clone size: -
CDR3 protein: CASSLGQGAHSETKYF
CDR3 DNA: TGCGCCAGCAGCTTAGGACAGGGGGCGCATAGCGAGACCAAGTACTTC

J gene: TRBJ2-7
D gene: -
V gene: TRBV7-9
clone size: -
CDR3 protein: CASSSTGFQNEQYF
CDR3 DNA: TGTGCCAGCAGCTCCACAGGTTTCCAGAACGAGCAGTACTTC

J gene: TRBJ1-2
D gene: -
V gene: TRBV4-3
clone size: -
CDR3 protein: CASSQVTQTANYGYTF
CDR3 DNA: TGCGCCAGCAGCCAAGTGACTCAAACAGCTAACTATGGCTACACCTTC

J gene: TRBJ2-1
D gene: -
V gene: TRBV5-5
clone size: -
CDR3 protein: CASSLGFAAGYNEQFF
CDR3 DNA: TGTGCCAGCAGCTTGGGGTTTGCAGCTGGCTACAATGAGCAGTTCTTC

J gene: TRBJ2-5
D gene: -
V gene: TRBV5-1
clone size: few
CDR3 protein: CASSLVSLQETQYF
CDR3 DNA: TGCGCCAGCAGCTTGGTATCCCTGCAAGAGACCCAGTACTTC

J gene: TRBJ2-7
D gene: -
V gene: TRBV21-1
clone size: -
CDR3 protein: CASSKAQGTSGSYEQYF
CDR3 DNA: TGTGCCAGCAGCAAAGCTCAAGGGACTAGCGGATCCTACGAGCAGTACTTC

J gene: TRBJ1-2
D gene: TRBD1
V gene: TRBV20-1
clone size: -
CDR3 protein: CSALRGQAYGYTF
CDR3 DNA: TGCAGTGCCCTAAGGGGGCAAGCCTATGGCTACACCTTC

J gene: TRBJ2-4
D gene: -
V gene: TRBV5-6
clone size: -
CDR3 protein: CASSYSLSGSIAKNIQYF
CDR3 DNA: TGTGCCAGCAGCTACTCCTTATCGGGCTCAATAGCCAAAAACATTCAGTACTTC